This T cell receptor (beta chain) was recorded in a study of cytomegalovirus exposure and HLA in healthy donors. Turning to this clone: As yet, its antigen is unknown.

CDR1 SGHVS and CDR2 FNYEAQ come from the germline V gene. The CDR3 is made up of 12 amino acids. V lost 7 bases to trimming and J lost 6 bases; unmatched junction nucleotides: 5. The PCR made use of 60 Vbeta and 13 Jbeta primers. Repertoires were generated with immunoSEQ multiplex PCR, while TCRdb's copy carries only in-frame clones and drops some. The sample includes about 92,000 clones, 81% of them seen just once. Whole-study results and caveats: Exclusion applied to some V segments, including TRBV6-2 and TRBV6-3, as they were indistinguishable. Per a later analysis, about 15,000 TCR beta sequences showed association with HLA alleles at 0.05 false discovery rate.

The donors were healthy bone marrow donors. The origin of this receptor is a girl aged 2-10 years in good health and CMV-seropositive. The rearrangement joins TRBV7-6 to TRBJ2-7; 8 positions match TRBD1. Sequenced: PBMCs. Here the CDR3 reads CASTLTGGEQYF. The DNA for the CDR3 is TGTGCCAGCACCCTAACAGGGGGCGAGCAGTACTTC. The full variable domain, completed using reference TRBV7-6 and TRBJ2-7, is GAGVSQSPRYKVTKRGQDVALRCDPISGHVSLYWYRQALGQGPEFLTYFNYEAQQDKSGLPNDRFSAERPEGSISTLTIQRTEQRDSAMYRCASTLTGGEQYFGPGTRLTVT.